The present T cell receptor (beta chain) was sequenced within a study of blood T cell repertoires in COVID-19. Study summary: Material from acute and convalescent COVID-19 was sourced from the United States, Italy and Spain.

Sequenced by immunoSEQ multiplex PCR; TCRdb stores in-frame clones only, minus some. The data contain around 400,000 clones, about four fifths of them singletons. This clone appeared a single time. This sequence originates from a woman between 45 and 60 years old who had recovered from COVID-19. Material: PBMCs or T cells enriched from blood (not recorded which).

CDR3 bases: TGTGCCAGCAGCTTACAAGGGAGGTCAAGTGGAAACACCATATATTTT. Its translation is CASSLQGRSSGNTIYF. V usage is TRBV11-2 and J usage is TRBJ1-3; no definite D call. Looked up from germline, CDR1 is SGHAT and CDR2 is FQNNGV. The CDR3 sequence is 16 residues long. The V end lost 2 bases, the J end lost 3 bases, and 14 bases lay between the germline ends.